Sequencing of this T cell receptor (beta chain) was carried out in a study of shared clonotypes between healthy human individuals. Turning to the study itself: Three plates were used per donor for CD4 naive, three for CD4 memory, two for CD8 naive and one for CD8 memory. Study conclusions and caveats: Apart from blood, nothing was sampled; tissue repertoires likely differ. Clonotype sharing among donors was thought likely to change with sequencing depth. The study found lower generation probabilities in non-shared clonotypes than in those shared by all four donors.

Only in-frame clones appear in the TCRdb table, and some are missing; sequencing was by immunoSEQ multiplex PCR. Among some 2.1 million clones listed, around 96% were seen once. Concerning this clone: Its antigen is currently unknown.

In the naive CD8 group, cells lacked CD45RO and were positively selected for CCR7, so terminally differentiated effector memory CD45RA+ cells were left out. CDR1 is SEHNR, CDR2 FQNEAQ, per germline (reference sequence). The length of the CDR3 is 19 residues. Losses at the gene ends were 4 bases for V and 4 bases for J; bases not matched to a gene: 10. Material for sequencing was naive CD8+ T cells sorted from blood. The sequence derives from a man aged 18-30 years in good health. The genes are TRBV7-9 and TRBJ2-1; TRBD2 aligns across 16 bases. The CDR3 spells CASSSMGLAGGRDYNEQFF. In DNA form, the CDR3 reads TGTGCCAGCAGCTCCATGGGACTAGCGGGAGGGCGGGATTACAATGAGCAGTTCTTC.